Listed below are T cell receptor beta chains from one sample, sequenced in a study of Ad26.COV2.S vaccination and SARS-CoV-2 variants. The data were produced by immunoSEQ multiplex PCR, yet TCRdb's version contains in-frame clones alone and is incomplete. The table has about 320,000 clones, around 83% seen once. Source: peripheral blood, taken in a trial of Ad26.COV2.S vaccine versus placebo. The origin of the receptors is a person aged 18 to 59 who received the Ad26.COV2.S COVID-19 vaccine or a placebo. CDR3s include the opening cysteine and the closing phenylalanine or tryptophan. The order of the fields is J gene, V gene, clone size, D gene, CDR3 protein, CDR3 DNA. D genes are given only for firm matches. Clone size is stated in some rows and not others, as once, few, many or a class when expanded.

J: TRBJ2-5
V: TRBV5-1
size: once
D: TRBD2
CDR3: CASSQTSGGETQYF
DNA: TGCGCCAGCAGCCAGACTAGCGGGGGAGAGACCCAGTACTTC

J: TRBJ1-2
V: TRBV4-1
size: .
D: .
CDR3: CASRGGKPHYGYTF
DNA: TGCGCCTCGCGTGGAGGGAAGCCCCACTATGGCTACACCTTC

J: TRBJ2-2
V: TRBV29-1
size: .
D: .
CDR3: CSVGGRGGTGELFF
DNA: TGCAGCGTTGGAGGTAGGGGTGGCACCGGGGAGCTGTTTTTT

J: TRBJ1-5
V: TRBV2
size: .
D: .
CDR3: CASSPDRNNQPQHF
DNA: TGTGCCAGCAGTCCCGACAGGAACAATCAGCCCCAGCATTTT

J: TRBJ1-3
V: TRBV11-2
size: .
D: .
CDR3: CASSLNRAGRGNTIYF
DNA: TGTGCCAGCAGCCTTAACAGGGCAGGCCGCGGAAACACCATATATTTT

J: TRBJ2-7
V: TRBV5-4
size: .
D: TRBD1
CDR3: CASSTDRAQIYEQYF
DNA: TGTGCCAGCAGCACGGACAGGGCGCAGATCTACGAGCAGTACTTC

J: TRBJ1-2
V: TRBV4-1
size: .
D: .
CDR3: CASSQDWGRLGGYTF
DNA: TGCGCCAGCAGCCAAGATTGGGGGCGGCTGGGTGGCTACACCTTC

J: TRBJ1-5
V: TRBV2
size: .
D: .
CDR3: CASSEALLGLSNQPQHF
DNA: TGTGCCAGCAGTGAAGCGCTTCTAGGGTTAAGCAATCAGCCCCAGCATTTT

J: TRBJ2-4
V: TRBV30
size: .
D: .
CDR3: CAWSSTGPGIQYF
DNA: TGTGCCTGGAGTTCAACAGGGCCAGGCATTCAGTACTTC

J: TRBJ2-5
V: TRBV5-1
size: .
D: .
CDR3: CASSLSDSGQETQYF
DNA: TGCGCCAGCAGCTTGAGCGATAGCGGCCAAGAGACCCAGTACTTC

J: TRBJ2-2
V: TRBV5-1
size: few
D: TRBD2
CDR3: CASSLDGAGGGTGELFF
DNA: TGCGCCAGCAGCTTGGATGGAGCGGGGGGAGGCACCGGGGAGCTGTTTTTT

J: TRBJ2-1
V: TRBV19
size: .
D: .
CDR3: CASSVTRGYNEQFF
DNA: TGTGCCAGTAGTGTTACAAGGGGGTACAATGAGCAGTTCTTC

J: TRBJ2-3
V: TRBV4-1
size: many
D: .
CDR3: CASSQGSGRSTDTQYF
DNA: TGCGCCAGCAGCCAAGGTTCGGGGCGGAGCACAGATACGCAGTATTTT

J: TRBJ2-5
V: TRBV12-5
size: .
D: .
CDR3: CASGLSVGAGKRAQYF
DNA: TGTGCTAGTGGCCTTTCGGTGGGGGCCGGCAAGAGGGCCCAGTACTTC

J: TRBJ1-1
V: TRBV18
size: .
D: TRBD1
CDR3: CASSPRTGSDGTEAFF
DNA: TGTGCCAGCTCACCAAGGACAGGGAGTGATGGCACTGAAGCTTTCTTT

J: TRBJ2-7
V: TRBV6-5
size: .
D: TRBD2
CDR3: CASRSGGRYEQYF
DNA: TGTGCCAGCAGGAGCGGGGGACGCTACGAGCAGTACTTC

J: TRBJ1-2
V: TRBV5-1
size: .
D: TRBD1
CDR3: CASSLSRDSFYGYTF
DNA: TGCGCCAGCAGCTTGTCCCGGGACAGTTTCTATGGCTACACCTTC

J: TRBJ1-1
V: TRBV27
size: .
D: .
CDR3: CASRGGFAEAFF
DNA: TGTGCCAGCAGAGGCGGGTTCGCTGAAGCTTTCTTT

J: TRBJ2-5
V: TRBV9
size: .
D: TRBD1
CDR3: CASSVWDRPILETQYF
DNA: TGTGCCAGCAGCGTCTGGGACAGACCTATACTAGAGACCCAGTACTTC

J: TRBJ2-5
V: TRBV3-1/TRBV3-2
size: .
D: .
CDR3: CASSDRAQRETQYF
DNA: TGTGCCAGCAGCGATAGGGCTCAACGGGAGACCCAGTACTTC

J: TRBJ2-3
V: TRBV5-1
size: .
D: .
CDR3: CASSLGRGIGGDTQYF
DNA: TGCGCCAGCAGCTTGGGTAGGGGGATTGGGGGAGATACGCAGTATTTT

J: TRBJ2-3
V: TRBV5-1
size: .
D: .
CDR3: CASSLQGPVDTQYF
DNA: TGCGCCAGCAGCTTGCAGGGTCCGGTAGATACGCAGTATTTT

J: TRBJ1-2
V: TRBV3-1/TRBV3-2
size: .
D: .
CDR3: CASSHRGAGNYGYTF
DNA: TGTGCCAGCAGCCATCGGGGCGCGGGTAACTATGGCTACACCTTC

J: TRBJ1-6
V: TRBV14
size: .
D: .
CDR3: CASSQVAIHRAPLHF
DNA: TGTGCCAGCAGCCAAGTAGCTATCCATCGCGCGCCCCTCCACTTT

J: TRBJ2-1
V: TRBV10-1
size: .
D: TRBD1
CDR3: CASSGGQGVRNEQFF
DNA: TGCGCCAGCAGTGGAGGACAGGGGGTTAGAAATGAGCAGTTCTTC

J: TRBJ2-3
V: TRBV11-2
size: .
D: TRBD1
CDR3: CASRPLAGQGRASQYF
DNA: TGTGCCAGCAGGCCCCTCGCGGGACAGGGGAGGGCGTCGCAGTATTTT

J: TRBJ2-5
V: TRBV9
size: .
D: .
CDR3: CASSPPTLGDQYF
DNA: TGTGCCAGCAGCCCACCGACCCTCGGGGACCAGTACTTC

J: TRBJ1-1
V: TRBV18
size: .
D: .
CDR3: CASSPSDSQNTEAFF
DNA: TGTGCCAGCTCCCCTAGCGACAGCCAGAACACTGAAGCTTTCTTT

J: TRBJ2-1
V: TRBV27
size: .
D: TRBD1
CDR3: CASSSPDRANEQFF
DNA: TGTGCCAGCAGTTCACCGGACAGGGCCAATGAGCAGTTCTTC

J: TRBJ2-2
V: TRBV27
size: .
D: .
CDR3: CASSLFSGLANTGELFF
DNA: TGTGCCAGCAGTTTATTTTCCGGATTAGCGAACACCGGGGAGCTGTTTTTT

J: TRBJ2-7
V: TRBV12-3/TRBV12-4
size: .
D: .
CDR3: CASTRDGYYEQYF
DNA: TGTGCCAGCACTCGGGACGGATACTACGAGCAGTACTTC

J: TRBJ1-6
V: TRBV4-3
size: .
D: .
CDR3: CASSQGQTDSPLHF
DNA: TGCGCCAGCAGCCAAGGGCAGACCGATTCACCCCTCCACTTT

J: TRBJ1-5
V: TRBV5-1
size: .
D: .
CDR3: CASSVDSPNQPQHF
DNA: TGCGCCAGCAGCGTCGACAGCCCCAATCAGCCCCAGCATTTT

J: TRBJ2-3
V: TRBV7-9
size: .
D: .
CDR3: CASRPGLGTDTQYF
DNA: TGTGCCAGCAGGCCGGGACTTGGCACAGATACGCAGTATTTT

J: TRBJ2-1
V: TRBV5-4
size: once
D: TRBD2
CDR3: CASSGWTSGGLYNEQFF
DNA: TGTGCCAGCAGCGGGTGGACTAGCGGGGGTTTGTACAATGAGCAGTTCTTC

J: TRBJ2-7
V: TRBV2
size: .
D: TRBD2
CDR3: CASSRGLAQPSYEQYF
DNA: TGTGCCAGCAGTCGAGGACTAGCCCAACCCTCCTACGAGCAGTACTTC

J: TRBJ2-7
V: TRBV7-2
size: .
D: .
CDR3: CASRGVGGVYEQYF
DNA: TGTGCCAGCAGGGGGGTCGGCGGGGTCTACGAGCAGTACTTC

J: TRBJ2-3
V: TRBV7-2
size: .
D: .
CDR3: CASSLDSTTDTQYF
DNA: TGTGCCAGCAGCTTAGACTCCACAACAGATACGCAGTATTTT

J: TRBJ1-5
V: TRBV6-2/TRBV6-3
size: .
D: .
CDR3: CASSRPNIGSNQPQHF
DNA: TGTGCCAGCAGTCGACCCAATATTGGGAGCAATCAGCCCCAGCATTTT

J: TRBJ2-3
V: TRBV7-2
size: once
D: TRBD2
CDR3: CATRSGGGTDTQYF
DNA: TGTGCCACCCGAAGCGGGGGGGGCACAGATACGCAGTATTTT

J: TRBJ1-2
V: TRBV11-2
size: .
D: .
CDR3: CASSSGDAHPVYGYTF
DNA: TGTGCCAGCAGCTCGGGAGACGCCCATCCCGTATATGGCTACACCTTC

J: TRBJ1-2
V: TRBV7-2
size: .
D: TRBD1
CDR3: CASRSGDSSFYGYTF
DNA: TGTGCCAGCAGGTCCGGGGACAGCAGTTTCTATGGCTACACCTTC

J: TRBJ2-2
V: TRBV6-6
size: .
D: .
CDR3: CASSYTGTGELFF
DNA: TGTGCCAGCAGTTACACAGGAACGGGGGAGCTGTTTTTT

J: TRBJ1-5
V: TRBV19
size: once
D: .
CDR3: CASSVYPNQPQHF
DNA: TGTGCCAGTAGCGTTTATCCCAATCAGCCCCAGCATTTT

J: TRBJ2-3
V: TRBV6-6
size: .
D: .
CDR3: CASSARVSVPDTQYF
DNA: TGTGCCAGCAGCGCCAGGGTTAGTGTCCCAGATACGCAGTATTTT

J: TRBJ1-2
V: TRBV3-1/TRBV3-2
size: .
D: .
CDR3: CASSQGGQTYGYTF
DNA: TGTGCCAGCAGCCAAGGAGGACAGACTTATGGCTACACCTTC

J: TRBJ1-2
V: TRBV19
size: .
D: TRBD1
CDR3: CASSPDRAYGYTF
DNA: TGTGCCAGTAGCCCGGACAGGGCCTATGGCTACACCTTC